This TCR beta chain originates from a study of shared clonotypes between healthy human individuals. This table comes from immunoSEQ multiplex PCR, and its TCRdb copy is limited to in-frame clones, with some not included. Seen here are approximately 350,000 clones, about 97% observed once, and the top ten hold 0.32%. CDR3 size: 13 residues. V gave up 0 bases and J gave up 6 bases; unmatched junction bases: 0. Germline CDR1 SQVTM, CDR2 ANQGSEA. As regards this clone: What it recognizes is unknown.

Study-wide results and caveats: A few donors shared about 4.5% of their naive CD4 clonotypes. A reduction in generation probabilities was seen for non-shared clonotypes relative to those shared by all four donors. Donors were few, which limited the genetic and exposure-history diversity represented. On the whole, naive subsets had larger estimated richness than memory subsets had.

The chain joins TRBV29-1 to TRBJ2-2; 8 bases map to TRBD1. The receptor was isolated from a man younger than 40 in good health. The sample was memory CD8+ T cells sorted from blood. The subset here: CD45RO+ cells pooled with CCR7-negative TemRA cells. The chain's CDR3 is CSVEEQGAGELFF. CDR3 DNA sequence: TGCAGCGTTGAAGAACAGGGGGCCGGGGAGCTGTTTTTT.